This T cell receptor (beta chain) is from a study of response to subunit inactivated influenza vaccine. TCRdb independently ran MiXCR on the RT-PCR reads; one entry per CDR3 protein. Here the sample spans 250,000 to 350,000 distinct CDR3 sequences, around 22% being singletons. Study-wide results and caveats: Each seasonal influenza vaccination recruits few new T cells, the authors suggested.

This clonotype was seen a few times. Its cognate antigen is unknown. The CDR3 extends over 18 amino acids. Trimming removed 1 base from V and 2 bases from J, with 18 bases in between. Germline CDR1 reads SGHRS; CDR2 reads YFSETQ. The source was PBMCs from blood, collected roughly 20 months after vaccination. The receptor was derived from a man aged 50 to 69 who received an inactivated influenza vaccine. J is TRBJ2-2 and V is TRBV5-1, with D tentatively TRBD1 (6 bases). The CDR3 is CASSLIGPGTRNTGELFF. The CDR3 DNA follows: TGCGCCAGCAGCTTGATTGGCCCCGGGACACGAAACACCGGGGAGCTGTTTTTT.